These T cell receptor beta chains were read from a single sample in a study of regulatory T cells in long-lasting Graves disease. TCRdb recomputed calls from the multiplex PCR reads with MiXCR, one row per CDR3 protein. The table includes about 660,000 distinct CDR3 sequences, about 32% detected once. The sequencing here drew on peripheral blood mononuclear cells (PBMCs), taken when the disease was refractory, from a patient treated with antithyroid drugs. The source of these receptors is a female donor with Graves disease. Each CDR3 is given with its conserved first and last residue. The D gene is left open where the match is weak. Some rows have no size entry. The others give once, few or many, or a class for an expanded clone.

clone_size j_call d_call v_call cdr3_nt cdr3_aa
few TRBJ2-4 . TRBV20-1 TGCAGTGCCCCAGGACCCGGACAAAACATTCAGTACTTC CSAPGPGQNIQYF
. TRBJ2-7 . TRBV29-1 TGCAGCGTTGAGGATGACAGCGGAAACGAGCAGTACTTC CSVEDDSGNEQYF
. TRBJ1-3 . TRBV14 TGTGCCAGCAGCCAAGACGTTGGAAACACCATATATTTT CASSQDVGNTIYF
few TRBJ1-2 TRBD1 TRBV2 TGTGCCAGCAGTGCTACTGGACAGGGGGCGAAAAGCTACACCTTC CASSATGQGAKSYTF
few TRBJ2-7 . TRBV11-2 TGTGCCAGCAGCTTATGGGGCCAGACGAACGAGCAGTACTTC CASSLWGQTNEQYF
. TRBJ2-7 . TRBV6-2/TRBV6-3 TGTGCCAGCAGTTACTCGACCGTAGGCGAGCAGTACTTC CASSYSTVGEQYF
many TRBJ1-1 TRBD1 TRBV28 TGTGCCAGCAGTTGGACAGGGAGGGCTGAAGCTTTCTTT CASSWTGRAEAFF
. TRBJ2-7 TRBD2 TRBV7-9 TGTGCCAGCAGCTTAGAGGTTCCGGGACTAGGGGCCTACGAGCAGTACTTC CASSLEVPGLGAYEQYF
many TRBJ2-7 . TRBV12-3/TRBV12-4 TGTGCCAGCAGTTTTGGTGGGGCCAGCTACGAGCAGTACTTC CASSFGGASYEQYF
few TRBJ2-2 TRBD1 TRBV24-1 TGTGCCACCAGTGATACGCGACAGGGGACCACCGGGGAGCTGTTTTTT CATSDTRQGTTGELFF
few TRBJ1-1 . TRBV29-1 TGCAGCGTTGACGAGGGCTTCGGGACTGAAGCTTTCTTT CSVDEGFGTEAFF
. TRBJ1-5 . TRBV6-1 TGTGCCAGCAGTGACCCCGGAGGTCCACTTCGAAATAGCAATCAGCCCCAGCATTTT CASSDPGGPLRNSNQPQHF
. TRBJ1-1 . TRBV7-2 TGTGCCAGCAGCTTACGGGTGTTAACTGAAGCTTTCTTT CASSLRVLTEAFF
. TRBJ1-2 . TRBV5-1 TGCGCCAGCAGCTTGGACGTGATGGGTGACTATGGCTACACCTTC CASSLDVMGDYGYTF
. TRBJ1-1 TRBD1 TRBV3-1 TGTGCCAGCAGCGACAGGGGGCAGTACACTGAAGCTTTCTTT CASSDRGQYTEAFF
. TRBJ1-5 . TRBV3-1 TGTGCCAGCAGCCATAGACAGAGCAATCAGCCCCAGCATTTT CASSHRQSNQPQHF
. TRBJ1-5 . TRBV27 TGTGCCAGCAGCCCCGACGGAATACCCAATCAGCCCCAGCATTTT CASSPDGIPNQPQHF
. TRBJ2-7 . TRBV7-2 TGTGCCAGCAGCTCTCGCGCCCGGACCTACGAGCAGTACTTC CASSSRARTYEQYF
many TRBJ2-7 TRBD2 TRBV28 TGTGCCAGCAGTTCTCCCCGGCGGATAGGCCTAGCGGAGTCCTACGAGCAGTACTTC CASSSPRRIGLAESYEQYF
. TRBJ1-4 . TRBV29-1 TGCAGCGTGGGGGCTGGGACAATTAATGAAAAACTGTTTTTT CSVGAGTINEKLFF
. TRBJ2-7 . TRBV20-1 TGCAGTGCTAGGGGGGACACTTACTACGAGCAGTACTTC CSARGDTYYEQYF
many TRBJ2-7 . TRBV29-1 TGCAGCGTAAGTGGGTTACCTCCTAGGTACGAGCAGTACTTC CSVSGLPPRYEQYF
. TRBJ2-5 . TRBV20-1 TGCAGTGCGGTTAGCGGAGAGACCCAGTACTTC CSAVSGETQYF
once TRBJ2-5 . TRBV20-1 TGCAGTGCCCGTCGAGGGGGCCGTGGCCTAGCGGATTTCCAAGAGACCCAGTACTTC CSARRGGRGLADFQETQYF
. TRBJ2-5 . TRBV29-1 TGCAGCGTTGGCCCGGGGATAGGGGAGACCCAGTACTTC CSVGPGIGETQYF
. TRBJ1-1 . TRBV5-1 TGCGCCAGCAGCTTGGTTTGGACCGTCGATGGCAGAACTGAAGCTTTCTTT CASSLVWTVDGRTEAFF
few TRBJ2-7 . TRBV29-1 TGCAGCGTTGGGGGCAGGGGTAAGGAGGGCTACGAGCAGTACTTC CSVGGRGKEGYEQYF
few TRBJ2-7 . TRBV10-3 TGTGCCATCAGTGACCTCGGGGAGTACGAGCAGTACTTC CAISDLGEYEQYF
. TRBJ1-1 . TRBV5-6 TGTGCCAGCAGCTTGTGGTTGGAGGCGAACACTGAAGCTTTCTTT CASSLWLEANTEAFF
. TRBJ2-2 . TRBV29-1 TGCAGCGTTGACGTGGGGGGAGGTACCGGGGAGCTGTTTTTT CSVDVGGGTGELFF
many TRBJ1-2 . TRBV6-5 TGTGCCAGCAGTTACTCGATTATGGACAGCTATGGCTACACCTTC CASSYSIMDSYGYTF
. TRBJ2-5 TRBD2 TRBV4-1 TGCGCCAGCAGCCAAGATCAACGACTAGCGGAACAAGAGACCCAGTACTTC CASSQDQRLAEQETQYF
. TRBJ2-7 TRBD2 TRBV12-3/TRBV12-4 TGTGCCAGCAGTCGGGGGGGGAGTCCCCTATACGAGCAGTACTTC CASSRGGSPLYEQYF
many TRBJ2-7 . TRBV12-3/TRBV12-4 TGTGCCAGCAGCCGGGTTTTAGCAGGTAGAAGCGAGCAGTACTTC CASSRVLAGRSEQYF
. TRBJ2-7 . TRBV7-9 TGTGCCAGCAGCTTCCTATTGGACGGTCCCTACGAGCAGTACTTC CASSFLLDGPYEQYF
. TRBJ2-7 TRBD2 TRBV27 TGTGCCAGCAGCGGACTAGCGGCCTCCTACGAGCAGTACTTC CASSGLAASYEQYF
many TRBJ2-2 . TRBV28 TGTGCCAGCAGTCCTTACTCCACCGGGGAGCTGTTTTTT CASSPYSTGELFF
few TRBJ1-1 . TRBV5-1 TGCGCCAGCAGCTACCTCCGGGACAAGAACACTGAAGCTTTCTTT CASSYLRDKNTEAFF
few TRBJ2-7 TRBD1 TRBV28 TGTGCCCTCGGGACAGGGGCCTACGAGCAGTACTTC CALGTGAYEQYF
. TRBJ1-1 . TRBV7-2 TGTGCCAGCAGCCCCCGGGTGGAAGGGACGTCTGAAGCTTTCTTT CASSPRVEGTSEAFF
many TRBJ2-5 TRBD1 TRBV12-3/TRBV12-4 TGTGCCAGCAGTAATGACAGGGGACTCGGAGAGACCCAGTACTTC CASSNDRGLGETQYF